This T cell receptor (beta chain) was observed in a study of CD8+ T cells in alopecia areata. On the study more broadly: Percentage of affected scalp area was the basis on which treated patients' severity was scored.

The CDR3 totals 15 residues. Germline-derived CDR1 and CDR2 are SGHDT and YYEEEE. V was pared by 4 bases and J by 4 bases, with 15 bases between. The treatment denotes: oral pan-JAK inhibitor, 5-10 mg twice daily. Individuals with alopecia areata gave both lesional scalp punch biopsies and peripheral blood for collection. RNA, once extracted, was reverse transcribed into cDNA for use as the sequencing template. TCRdb keeps only in-frame clones here, not all; method: immunoSEQ multiplex PCR. The repertoire holds over 85,000 clones, about two thirds seen once, with 15% to 20% in the top ten. This clone was recorded only once.

Sequenced material: CD8+ T cells sorted from blood, taken at approximately week 45, from a patient treated with tofacitinib. The TCR sequence derives from a human donor with alopecia areata. The J gene is TRBJ2-1, the V gene TRBV5-6; D may be TRBD1 or TRBD2 (6 bases each). The CDR3 loop reads CASSPEEGVYNEQFF. The CDR3, as DNA: TGTGCCAGCAGCCCCGAGGAGGGGGTGTACAATGAGCAGTTCTTC.